This T cell receptor beta chain derives from a study of blood T cell repertoires in COVID-19. Study summary: COVID-19 samples from acute and convalescent phases originated in the United States, Italy and Spain. T cells, B-cell-depleted T cells, or PBMCs supplied cDNA or gDNA.

Authors' processing steps: The authors estimated nucleated cell counts from reference gene primer amplification. Sequencing was performed with immunoSEQ multiplex PCR; in TCRdb, only in-frame clones are kept and a portion is missing. V, J and clone size were drawn from that table, and D and trimming were deduced from the DNA. Of 150,000 to 200,000 clones detected, almost 80% appear once; the ten largest clones hold roughly 28%. Trimming took 4 bases from V and 4 from J, leaving 18 bases between them. The CDR3 covers 16 residues. From germline, CDR1 is SGHDT and CDR2 YYEEEE. The clonotype comes from a woman in her 70s with acute or convalescent COVID-19. The V call is TRBV5-6, the J call TRBJ2-1; D may be TRBD2 (6 bases). Material: peripheral blood. The chain's CDR3 is CASSPPLQRAYNEQFF. The DNA for the CDR3 is TGTGCCAGCAGCCCGCCGCTCCAGCGGGCTTACAATGAGCAGTTCTTC. Full variable domain (rest looked up from reference TRBV5-6 and TRBJ2-1): DAGVTQSPTHLIKTRGQQVTLRCSPKSGHDTVSWYQQALGQGPQFIFQYYEEEERQRGNFPDRFSGHQFPNYSSELNVNALLLGDSALYLCASSPPLQRAYNEQFFGPGTRLTVL.